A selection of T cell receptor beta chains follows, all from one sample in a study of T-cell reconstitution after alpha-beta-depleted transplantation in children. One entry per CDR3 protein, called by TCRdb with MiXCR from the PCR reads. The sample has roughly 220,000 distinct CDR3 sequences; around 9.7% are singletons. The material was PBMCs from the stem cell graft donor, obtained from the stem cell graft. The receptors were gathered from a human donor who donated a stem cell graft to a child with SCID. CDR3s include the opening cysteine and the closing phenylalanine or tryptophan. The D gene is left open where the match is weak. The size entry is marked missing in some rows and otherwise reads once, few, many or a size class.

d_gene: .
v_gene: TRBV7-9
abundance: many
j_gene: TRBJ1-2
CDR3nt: TGTGCCAGCAGCTCGGGACCCGGATATGGCTACACCTTC
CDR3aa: CASSSGPGYGYTF

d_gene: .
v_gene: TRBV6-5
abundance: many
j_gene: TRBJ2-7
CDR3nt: TGTGCCAGCAGTTACGGGCAGACACCCTACGAGCAGTACTTC
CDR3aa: CASSYGQTPYEQYF

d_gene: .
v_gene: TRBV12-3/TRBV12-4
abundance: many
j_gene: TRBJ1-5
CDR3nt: TGTGCCAGCAGTTTTGGGTATAGCAATCAGCCCCAGCATTTT
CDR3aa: CASSFGYSNQPQHF

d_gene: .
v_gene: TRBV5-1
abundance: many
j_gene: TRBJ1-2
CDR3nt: TGCGCCAGCAGCCCCACCCCCGGGACGGTAATCTATGGCTACACCTTC
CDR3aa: CASSPTPGTVIYGYTF

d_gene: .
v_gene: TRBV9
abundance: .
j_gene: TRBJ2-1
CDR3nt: TGTGCTAGCAGCGGCGGGACGTCGCGGAACAATGAGCAGTTCTTC
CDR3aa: CASSGGTSRNNEQFF

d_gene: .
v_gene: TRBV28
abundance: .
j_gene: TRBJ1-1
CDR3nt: TGTGCCAGCAGCTTAATTGGGCTGGAGGGAAGCACTGAAGCTTTCTTT
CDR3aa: CASSLIGLEGSTEAFF

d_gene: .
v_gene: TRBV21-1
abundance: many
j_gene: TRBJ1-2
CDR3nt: TGTGCCAGCAGCAAAGTTCTAAGAAGCTTAGCTAACTATGGCTACACCTTC
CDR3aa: CASSKVLRSLANYGYTF

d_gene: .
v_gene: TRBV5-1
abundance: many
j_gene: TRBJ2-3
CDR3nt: TGCGCCAGCAGCTTAGAAGGGACAAGAACAGATACGCAGTATTTT
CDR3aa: CASSLEGTRTDTQYF

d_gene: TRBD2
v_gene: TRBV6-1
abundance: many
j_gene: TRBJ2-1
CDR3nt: TGTGCCAGCAACCAAAATGTGGGGGGGTACAATGAGCAGTTCTTC
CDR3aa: CASNQNVGGYNEQFF

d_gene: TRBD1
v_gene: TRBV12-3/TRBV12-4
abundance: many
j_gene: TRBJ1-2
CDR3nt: TGTGCCAGCAGTTTCGGGACAGGGATTGGCTACACCTTC
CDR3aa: CASSFGTGIGYTF

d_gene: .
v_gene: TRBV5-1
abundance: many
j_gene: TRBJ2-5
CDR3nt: TGCGCCAGCAGCTGGTCGAGGCAAGAGACCCAGTACTTC
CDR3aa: CASSWSRQETQYF

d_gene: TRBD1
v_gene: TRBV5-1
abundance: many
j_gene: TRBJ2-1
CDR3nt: TGTGCCAGCAGCTTAGGACAGGGGGCGCGGAATGAGCAGTTCTTC
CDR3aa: CASSLGQGARNEQFF

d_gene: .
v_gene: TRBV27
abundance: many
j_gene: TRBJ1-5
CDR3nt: TGTGCCAGCACTGGGCGGTTGGGCAATCAGCCCCAGCATTTT
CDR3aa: CASTGRLGNQPQHF

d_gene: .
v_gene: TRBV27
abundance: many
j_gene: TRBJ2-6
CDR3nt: TGTGCCAGCAGTTTAAGGATCGCAGGGTTAGGGGCCAACGTCCTGACTTTC
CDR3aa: CASSLRIAGLGANVLTF

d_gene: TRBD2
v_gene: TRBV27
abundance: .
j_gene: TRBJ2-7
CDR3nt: TGTGCCAGCAGACCGGGACTAGCGGGTCCCTCCTACGAGCAGTACTTC
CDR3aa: CASRPGLAGPSYEQYF

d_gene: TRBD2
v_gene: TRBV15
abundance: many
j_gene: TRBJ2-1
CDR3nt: TGTGCCACCAGCAGAGATTCTAGCGGGGGGAAAATGAAAACGGACTTTTGGGAGTTCTTC
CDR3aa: CATSRDSSGGKMKTDFWEFF

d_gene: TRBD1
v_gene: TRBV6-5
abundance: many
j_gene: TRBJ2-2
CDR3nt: TGTGCCAGCAGTTCGACAGGGGCGGGCGGGGAGCTGTTTTTT
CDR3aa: CASSSTGAGGELFF

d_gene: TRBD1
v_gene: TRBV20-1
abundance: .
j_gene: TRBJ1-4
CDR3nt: TGCAGTGCCATGGACAGGGGGCGCGGAGAAAAACTGTTTTTT
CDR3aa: CSAMDRGRGEKLFF

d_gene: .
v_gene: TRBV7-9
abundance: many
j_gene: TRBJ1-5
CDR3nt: TGTGCCAGCAGCTCCGGAAATCAGCCCCAGCATTTT
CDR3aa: CASSSGNQPQHF

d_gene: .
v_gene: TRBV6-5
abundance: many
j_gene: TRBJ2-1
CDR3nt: TGTGCCAGCAGTTACCAGGGGGGGGGATTCAATGAGCAGTTCTTC
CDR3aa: CASSYQGGGFNEQFF

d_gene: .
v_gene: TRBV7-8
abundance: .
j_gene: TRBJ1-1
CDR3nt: TGTGCCAGCAGCCTTCGTGCTGGAACTGAAGCTTTCTTT
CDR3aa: CASSLRAGTEAFF

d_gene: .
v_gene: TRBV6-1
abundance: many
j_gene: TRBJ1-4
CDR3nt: TGTGCCAGCAAGGCGTGGGGGGAATCTTCAACTAATGAAAAACTGTTTTTT
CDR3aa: CASKAWGESSTNEKLFF

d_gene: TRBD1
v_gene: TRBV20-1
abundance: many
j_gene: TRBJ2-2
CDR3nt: TGCAGTGCTAGAGCCTTTTCCGGGACAGGGAACACCGGGGAGCTGTTTTTT
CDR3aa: CSARAFSGTGNTGELFF

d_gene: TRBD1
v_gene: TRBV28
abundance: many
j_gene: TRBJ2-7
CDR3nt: TGTGCCAGCAGTTCTTCCGGGACAGGAACCTACGAGCAGTACTTC
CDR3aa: CASSSSGTGTYEQYF

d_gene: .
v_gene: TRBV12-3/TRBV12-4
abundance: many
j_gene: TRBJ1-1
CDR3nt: TGTGCCAGCAGTTTTGGGGTCCTAGGAACTGAAGCTTTCTTT
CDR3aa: CASSFGVLGTEAFF

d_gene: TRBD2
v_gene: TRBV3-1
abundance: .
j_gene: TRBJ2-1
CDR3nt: TGTGCCACCACCAAAGGCCTAGCGGGGCCCATTTCCTACAATGAGCAGTTCTTC
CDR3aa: CATTKGLAGPISYNEQFF

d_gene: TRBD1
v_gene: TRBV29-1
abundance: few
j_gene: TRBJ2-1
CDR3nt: TGCAGCGCCGGGGACAGCCCTGAGCAGTTCTTC
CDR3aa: CSAGDSPEQFF

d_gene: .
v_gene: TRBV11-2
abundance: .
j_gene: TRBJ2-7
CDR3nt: TGTGCCAGCAGCTTAGATATCTCCTACGAGCAGTACTTC
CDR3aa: CASSLDISYEQYF

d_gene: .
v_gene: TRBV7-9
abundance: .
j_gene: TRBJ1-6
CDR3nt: TGTGCCAGCAGCGGTCGAGAAAGGGATAATTCACCCCTCCACTTT
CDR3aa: CASSGRERDNSPLHF

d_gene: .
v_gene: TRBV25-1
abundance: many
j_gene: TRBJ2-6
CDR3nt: TGTGCCAGCAGTGATGCCGGAGCCAACGTCCTGACTTTC
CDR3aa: CASSDAGANVLTF

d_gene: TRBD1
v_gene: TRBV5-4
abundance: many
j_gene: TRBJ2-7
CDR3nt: TGTGCCAGCAGCTTACAGGGGACGGACTACGAGCAGTACTTC
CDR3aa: CASSLQGTDYEQYF

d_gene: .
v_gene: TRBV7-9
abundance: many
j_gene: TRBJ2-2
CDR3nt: TGTGCCACCCATCCCAGGGGAAGAGACACCGGGGAGCTGTTTTTT
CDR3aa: CATHPRGRDTGELFF

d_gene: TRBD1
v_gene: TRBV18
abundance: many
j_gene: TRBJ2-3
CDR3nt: TGTGCCAGCTCACCAACCGGGACAGGGTCTACAGATACGCAGTATTTT
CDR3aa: CASSPTGTGSTDTQYF

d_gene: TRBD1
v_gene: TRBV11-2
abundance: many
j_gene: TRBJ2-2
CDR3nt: TGTGCCAGCAGCTTAGGGGGACAGGGAAGAAAGGCGGAGCTGTTTTTT
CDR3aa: CASSLGGQGRKAELFF

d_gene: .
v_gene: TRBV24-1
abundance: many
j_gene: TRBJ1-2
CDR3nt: TGTGCCACCAGTGATTGGGGACGAGACTATGGCTACACCTTC
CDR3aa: CATSDWGRDYGYTF

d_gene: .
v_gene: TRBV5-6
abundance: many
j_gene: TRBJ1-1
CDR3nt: TGTGCCAGCAGCTTGGACACCGGGGCCCAGAGGAGCACTGAAGCTTTCTTT
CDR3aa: CASSLDTGAQRSTEAFF

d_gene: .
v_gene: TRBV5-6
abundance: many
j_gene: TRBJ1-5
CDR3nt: TGTGCCAGCAGCTTGTGGGCAGGGGATAGCAATCAGCCCCAGCATTTT
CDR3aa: CASSLWAGDSNQPQHF

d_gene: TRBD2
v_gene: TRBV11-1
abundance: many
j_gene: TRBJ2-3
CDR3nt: TGTGCCAGCAAGTTACTAGCGGGGGGAAACACAGATACGCAGTATTTT
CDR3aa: CASKLLAGGNTDTQYF

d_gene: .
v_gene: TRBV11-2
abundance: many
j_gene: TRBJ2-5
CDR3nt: TGTGCCAGCAGCCCCTCCGTGGGGTCCCAAGAGACCCAGTACTTC
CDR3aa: CASSPSVGSQETQYF

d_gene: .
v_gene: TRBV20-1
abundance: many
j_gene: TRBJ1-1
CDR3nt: TGCAGTGCTAGTGGCAGGCGCGGCACTGAAGCTTTCTTT
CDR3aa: CSASGRRGTEAFF

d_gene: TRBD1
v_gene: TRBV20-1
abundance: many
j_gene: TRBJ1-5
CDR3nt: TGCAGTGCTAAACAGGGGAATCAGCCCCAGCATTTT
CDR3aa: CSAKQGNQPQHF

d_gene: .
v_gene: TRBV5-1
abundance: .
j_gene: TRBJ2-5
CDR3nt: TGCGCCAGCAGCTTGTCCTCCGGGCATACAGGAGAGACCCAGTACTTC
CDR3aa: CASSLSSGHTGETQYF

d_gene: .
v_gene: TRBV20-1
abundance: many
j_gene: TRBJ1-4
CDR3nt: TGCAGTGCTAGTGTCCCCCTCCAGGGGAATGAAAAACTGTTTTTT
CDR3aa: CSASVPLQGNEKLFF

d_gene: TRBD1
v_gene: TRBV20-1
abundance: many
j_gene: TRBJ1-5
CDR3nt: TGCAGTGCCGGACCGGCCGGGACAGGGGATCAGCCCCAGCATTTT
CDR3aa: CSAGPAGTGDQPQHF

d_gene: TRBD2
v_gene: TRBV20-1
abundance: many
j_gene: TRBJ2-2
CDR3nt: TGCAGTGCTATGGGACTAGCGGGGGGGACGAACACCGGGGAGCTGTTTTTT
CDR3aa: CSAMGLAGGTNTGELFF

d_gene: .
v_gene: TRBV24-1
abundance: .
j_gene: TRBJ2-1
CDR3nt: TGTGCCACCAGTGACGGCGGGTTCAACAGTGAGCAGTTCTTC
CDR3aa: CATSDGGFNSEQFF

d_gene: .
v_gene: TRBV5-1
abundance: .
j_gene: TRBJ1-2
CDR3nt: TGCGCCAGCAGCACGGACGGCTCTGAGGGCTACACCTTC
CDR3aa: CASSTDGSEGYTF

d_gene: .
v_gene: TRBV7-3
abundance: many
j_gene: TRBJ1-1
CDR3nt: TGTGCCAGCAGCTCTATGGGGGGTGAAGCTTTCTTT
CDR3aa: CASSSMGGEAFF

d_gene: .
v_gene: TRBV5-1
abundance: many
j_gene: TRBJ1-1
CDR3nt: TGCGCCAGCAGCTTGGCCCCTGAGGACACTGAAGCTTTCTTT
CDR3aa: CASSLAPEDTEAFF

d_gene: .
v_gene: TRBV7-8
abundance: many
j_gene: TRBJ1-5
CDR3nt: TGTGCCAGCAGCTTGGGTGTCCTGCGGCCCCAGCATTTT
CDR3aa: CASSLGVLRPQHF

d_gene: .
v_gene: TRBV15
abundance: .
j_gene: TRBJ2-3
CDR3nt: TGTGCCACCAGCAGAGACGGGGCAGGTCGGAATACGCAGTATTTT
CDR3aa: CATSRDGAGRNTQYF

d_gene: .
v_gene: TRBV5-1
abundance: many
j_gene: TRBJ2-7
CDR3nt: TGCGCCAGCAGCCGAGACACCCAACTGAGGACAACCTACGAGCAGTACTTC
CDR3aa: CASSRDTQLRTTYEQYF

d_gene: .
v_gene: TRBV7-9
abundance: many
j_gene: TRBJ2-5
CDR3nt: TGTGCCAGCAGCCAGAAAGAGACCCAGTACTTC
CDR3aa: CASSQKETQYF

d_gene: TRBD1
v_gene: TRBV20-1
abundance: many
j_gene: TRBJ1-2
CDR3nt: TGCAGTGCTAGAGACAACAGGGGGTCCTATGGCTACACCTTC
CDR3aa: CSARDNRGSYGYTF

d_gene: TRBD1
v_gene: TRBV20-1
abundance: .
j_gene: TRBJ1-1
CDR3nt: TGCAGTGCCAGGGCAGGGGGAGGAAACACTGAAGCTTTCTTT
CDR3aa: CSARAGGGNTEAFF

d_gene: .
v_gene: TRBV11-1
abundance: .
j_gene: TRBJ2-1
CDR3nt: TGTGCCAGCAGCTTTAGCCAGGGATCCTTTCGGCCCTACAATGAGCAGTTCTTC
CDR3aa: CASSFSQGSFRPYNEQFF

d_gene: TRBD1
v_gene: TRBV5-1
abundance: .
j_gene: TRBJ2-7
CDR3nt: TGCGCCAGCACCCTGGGGCGGACAGGGTCCTACGAGCAGTACTTC
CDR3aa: CASTLGRTGSYEQYF

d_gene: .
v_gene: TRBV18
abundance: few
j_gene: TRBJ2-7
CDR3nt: TGTGCCAGCTCACCTCCCCCCACAGGTGGACCGGGTGAGCAGTACTTC
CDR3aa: CASSPPPTGGPGEQYF

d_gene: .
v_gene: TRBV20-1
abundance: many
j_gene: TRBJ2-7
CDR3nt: TGCAGTGCTAGCTTACCAGGGGCCTACGAGCAGTACTTC
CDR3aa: CSASLPGAYEQYF

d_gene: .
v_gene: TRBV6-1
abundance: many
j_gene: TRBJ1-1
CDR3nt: TGTGCCAGCAATCCCCCGGGGAACACTGAAGCTTTCTTT
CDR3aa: CASNPPGNTEAFF